The source of this T cell receptor beta chain is a study of lymphopenia after photon versus proton radiotherapy. The study, taken as a whole, reports: Relative stability marked proton patients; photon patients lost diversity and naive cells. In patients who died, overall survival fell as post-nadir TCR diversity dropped more. Oligoclonal CD8+ Temra expansion after nadir drove photon patients' diversity drop. Only patients who died were analyzed for survival; proton advantage is unproven.

To note about this clone: Its matching antigen is unknown.

The data were produced by immunoSEQ multiplex PCR, yet TCRdb's version contains in-frame clones alone and is incomplete. The profile shows about 160,000 clones, about 88% of them singletons. This CDR3 has 16 residues. Trimming removed 0 bases from V and 5 bases from J, with 13 bases in between. The source material was peripheral blood, sampled from a patient treated with photon-based radiotherapy. This sequence was found in a man aged 50 to 60 with gastric cancer. This chain connects TRBV6-7 to TRBJ1-4, with TRBD1 as a possible D gene (6 bases). TRBV6-7 qualifies as an ORF whose function is uncertain. CDR3 loop: CASSYSKQGINEKLFF. The CDR3, as DNA: TGTGCCAGCAGTTACTCGAAGCAGGGGATAAATGAAAAACTGTTTTTT.